This entry concerns a single T cell receptor (beta chain). This clone's antigen is unknown. Per-nucleotide qualities are absent, and no much larger clonotype sits a single base away. The CDR3 regions of human TCRbeta chains were analyzed by immunosequencing. The source study handled its data this way. TCRs in the repertoires were matched against a reference library of SARS-CoV-2-specific TCRs that had been generated with the MIRA antigen-specificity platform. Breadth meant the fraction of unique TCRs that were SARS-CoV-2-associated, whereas depth meant the fraction of total T cells that were SARS-CoV-2-associated. Using the MIRA data, each spike-specific TCR was mapped to the spike region that the TCR reacts to and placed in a CD4 or CD8 class. Log10-transformed breadth and depth values were compared by one-way ANOVA with Sidak's multiple comparisons tests. Here the immuneACCESS table is served through TCRdb, limited to in-frame sequences with V and J called. Missing clones are a known gap in these copies; in checked studies unresolved V genes cover under half, and the rest lacks a known reason. V, J and clone size reflect that table, while D and trimming were determined from the DNA. In all, the sample holds roughly 110,000 clones, and roughly nine tenths of those were seen once. The ten largest clones capture around 4.5% of the sample.

The sample belongs to a study of T cell responses to AZD1222 COVID-19 vaccine (dated by TCRdb to 2020 to 2023). About the full investigation: Because spike-specific TCR depth and breadth did not differ between the two schedules, AZD1222 recipients who got a second dose at roughly 4 weeks were pooled with those who got a second dose at roughly 12 weeks. TCR sequencing covered some 250 trial participants: 200 to 220 given two doses of AZD1222 and 26 given two doses of MenACWY control vaccine. Trial participants were enrolled by age into subgroups of 18-55, 56-69 and 70-plus years, and about 150, 27 and 61 TCR-sequenced participants, respectively, were included in these subgroups.

Results the study describes overall, beyond this receptor: Participants were mostly white British, with more females than males. The authors suggested clonal diversity may have been underestimated. Spike-specific TCR breadth and depth rose significantly after two AZD1222 doses compared with day 0 and with MenACWY recipients. No day 14 peak-response samples were available, so repertoires were characterized only after the peak T cell response. Conclusions about previously exposed vaccinees were limited because only a handful of AZD1222 recipients were SARS-CoV-2 seropositive at baseline. Vaccine-associated CD4 TCRs spanned the whole spike protein, with dominant responses in regions 160-218 and 743-854. The 56-69-year group was small, and its depth increase did not reach significance, likely because of low power. Nearly half of unique spike-specific TCRs reportedly recognized epitopes outside regions mutated in the B.1.351 and B.1.1.7 variants.

According to the study, the label for this sample's time point signals: baseline before first vaccination. The vaccinee samples were drawn from two UK trials, COV001 and COV002, one of which was a single-blind randomized controlled phase 2/3 trial testing AZD1222 (ChAdOx1 nCoV-19) in healthy adults. For TCRbeta chain sequencing, PBMC samples were collected from trial participants at day 0 and at day 28 after the second dose. Per the germline V gene (reference sequence), MNHEY is the CDR1 and SMNVEV is the CDR2. V has 5 bases trimmed and J has 7 bases trimmed; junction bases matching no gene number 7. Taken from cysteine to phenylalanine, the CDR3 has 14 residues. The read is trimmed to its CDR3 DNA, 42 bases read in frame from base 1.

The sequencing used peripheral blood, collected on day 0 of AZD1222 vaccination. The chain uses TRBV27 and TRBJ1-2; the junction holds 10 bases that match TRBD1. This clonotype originated in an adult in good health. The encoded CDR3 is CASSAGTGALGYTF. The base sequence is TGTGCCAGCAGTGCCGGGACAGGGGCTCTTGGCTACACCTTC.